The 10 T cell receptor beta chains listed next were all sequenced from one sample in a study of blood T cell dynamics during melanoma immunotherapy. Data came from immunoSEQ multiplex PCR; TCRdb stores just in-frame clones and leaves some out. Here the sample spans 15,000 to 20,000 clones, about 94% being singletons. The time point denotes: week 3, after first cycle of checkpoint inhibitor. The material was effector memory CD8+ T cells from blood, obtained from a patient treated with checkpoint blockade. The receptors originated from a human donor with melanoma.

The rearrangement joins TRBV13 to TRBJ2-7; weak D call: TRBD2 (5 bases). This CDR3 contains 12 residues. Trimming shortened V by 0 bases and J by 6 bases, and 6 bases separated the two germline ends. Germline values: CDR1 PRHDT, CDR2 FYEKMQ (reference sequence). CDR3 bases: TGTGCCAGCAGCTTAGGGCTAGCCGAGCAGTACTTC. Protein sequence: CASSLGLAEQYF. The whole variable domain, filled in from reference TRBV13 and TRBJ2-7, reads AAGVIQSPRHLIKEKRETATLKCYPIPRHDTVYWYQQGPGQDPQFLISFYEKMQSDKGSIPDRFSAQQFSDYHSELNMSSLELGDSALYFCASSLGLAEQYFGPGTRLTVT.

V gene TRBV5-6 combines with J gene TRBJ2-1, with TRBD1 identical over 9 bases. The J segment lost 8 bases and the V segment lost 0 bases, leaving 9 bases of the junction unmatched. Germline assignment: CDR1 SGHDT and CDR2 YYEEEE. CDR3 length: 16 amino acids. The CDR3 sequence: CASSLEGQGVQDEQFF. Here the CDR3 DNA reads TGTGCCAGCAGCTTGGAGGGACAGGGAGTACAAGATGAGCAGTTCTTC.

This rearrangement joins TRBV28 to TRBJ2-5; D is undetermined. Trimming stripped 6 bases from V and 4 bases from J, with 12 bases between. The CDR3 has 13 amino acids. The germline V gene encodes CDR1 MDHEN and CDR2 SYDVKM. This chain's CDR3 is CASRADLGETQYF. The CDR3 region has the DNA TGTGCCAGCAGGGCCGACTTGGGAGAGACCCAGTACTTC.

The rearrangement joins TRBV5-1 to TRBJ1-1, with D uncertain. Deletions cut 1 base from V and 5 bases from J, with 18 bases between. The CDR3 is 16 residues long. Germline lookup yields CDR1 SGHRS and CDR2 YFSETQ. In DNA, the CDR3 is TGCGCCAGCAGCTTGTGTGGTTTGGGGAGAGAAACTGAAGCTTTCTTT. This encodes CASSLCGLGRETEAFF.

V is TRBV25-1 and J is TRBJ1-1, with D possibly matching TRBD1 (6 bases). This CDR3 comprises 13 residues. Germline V gene lookup returns CDR1 MGHDK and CDR2 SYGVNS. Trimming left V 5 bases short and J 4 bases short, with 11 bases between. DNA of the CDR3: TGTGCCAGCAGTTCCACAGGGCTCACTGAAGCTTTCTTT. As protein: CASSSTGLTEAFF.

This clone was detected once. This chain joins TRBV11-2 and TRBJ2-7; 7 bases map to TRBD2. The ends lost 5 bases at V and 8 bases at J; junction bases unmatched: 15. Germline CDR1 is SGHAT and CDR2 is FQNNGV. The CDR3 extends over 15 amino acids. DNA for the CDR3: TGTGCCAGCAGCCCGCCCCCGGCGGGAGATCGTAAGCAGTACTTC. As protein: CASSPPPAGDRKQYF.

This clone appeared once. The chain carries TRBV5-1 and TRBJ2-7; no firm D call. The CDR3 has 14 amino acids. Trimming removed 6 bases from V and 0 bases from J, with 13 bases in between. The germline V gene has CDR1 SGHRS and CDR2 YFSETQ. Here the CDR3 DNA reads TGCGCCAGCAAGGCGGCGGCCGCCTCCTACGAGCAGTACTTC. Its translation is CASKAAAASYEQYF.

This clone was detected once. V and J are TRBV19 and TRBJ1-3; D unclear. Germline values: CDR1 LNHDA, CDR2 SQIVND (reference sequence). The CDR3 loop spans 15 amino acids. V was clipped by 8 bases and J by 0 bases, with 14 bases between them. The CDR3 DNA follows: TGTGCCAGTGACGACCTTCCGAGCTCTGGAAACACCATATATTTT. Translation: CASDDLPSSGNTIYF.

V is TRBV27 and J is TRBJ1-1; D may be TRBD1 (6 bases). The CDR3 has 15 residues. Germline V lookup: CDR1 MNHEY, CDR2 SMNVEV (reference sequence). Trimming stripped 2 bases from V and 4 bases from J, with 14 bases between. CDR3 nucleotide sequence: TGTGCCAGCAGTTTACTTCCAGGGGTAGGCACTGAAGCTTTCTTT. Translated, it gives CASSLLPGVGTEAFF.

V gene TRBV9 combines with J gene TRBJ2-2; 8 positions match TRBD1. Germline V lookup: CDR1 SGDLS, CDR2 YYNGEE. The V and J ends lost 4 bases and 3 bases, in that order; junction bases with no gene match: 5. The CDR3 has 15 amino acids. The CDR3 coding sequence is TGTGCCAGCAGCTACAGGGGGGCGGACACCGGGGAGCTGTTTTTT. Translated, it gives CASSYRGADTGELFF.